This paragraph covers one T cell receptor beta chain sequence. In its sample, this clonotype was seen many times. It lacks a known antigen. No base quality values were provided; no much bigger clone lies one nucleotide off. The study reported a robust and sensitive protocol to amplify, sequence and analyze TCRs, based on 3' ligation of a UMI-containing oligonucleotide to TCR cDNA. Whole blood analysis involved drawing roughly 2.6 ml of peripheral blood from adult healthy volunteers into Tempus tubes and then extracting RNA following the manufacturer's instructions. Total RNA, without cell sorting, was DNase treated with RQ1 DNase before reverse transcription, targeting roughly 1 to 1000 ng input. Skin biopsy and whole blood libraries were made to test pipeline robustness in samples where T cells form a minority population. The data were taken from a study of naive and memory T cell subsets (dated by TCRdb to 2017 to 2019). For the study in its entirety: In the figure summarizing the skin biopsy and whole blood samples, roughly 10 blood donors, 7 tuberculin skin test biopsies and 3 saline control biopsies were reported. PCR2 was typically a SYBR Green qPCR stopped at a set threshold; low-input samples could instead use end-point PCR (about 6 cycles).

Based on the germline V gene (reference sequence), the CDR1 and CDR2 sequences are DFQATT and SNEGSKA. The CDR3 runs 14 residues from the cysteine to the phenylalanine. Solely the CDR3 DNA is kept, with 42 bases framed from the first base. The junction carries 18 bases between V and J, which are trimmed by 5 bases and 7 bases respectively. General findings and caveats noted by the study authors: The RNA-based method was acknowledged to be potentially sensitive to changes in TCR transcripts with T cell activation and differentiation.

The library was generated by 5' RACE. The ligated cDNA was amplified in four rounds of PCR with nested alpha and beta constant region primers together with the SP2 primer. For the blood and skin samples, reverse transcription of TCR RNA was done with SuperScript IV along with alpha and beta constant region primers. Using T4 RNA ligase 1, an oligonucleotide carrying both the Illumina SP2 primer and a UMI was ligated onto the 3' end of the cDNA. To prevent hairpin formation, the 12-nucleotide UMI was made up of two random hexamers with an eight-base spacer between them. TCR alpha and beta chain libraries were processed separately from the second PCR onward, with dual indexing for multiplexing. After pooling, the indexed libraries were analyzed by capillary electrophoresis and sequenced on either an Illumina MiSeq or NextSeq. To boost base diversity and improve cluster recognition, PhiX DNA at about 5-8% was spiked into the libraries. The source study handled its data this way. Demultiplexor took UMIs from read 2, joined the UMIs to the TCR sequence from read 1, and separated reads according to sample indices. V and J genes and V-J junctions were identified by Decombinator, and each TCR was assigned a five-part identifier that included V and J deletions. Collapsinator used UMIs to correct sequencing errors and PCR amplification heterogeneity, producing a UMI-based abundance for each TCR. CDR3Translator converted identifiers to nucleotide sequence, translated to amino acids, and extracted CDR3 regions using terminal motifs. Error-corrected alpha and beta TCR counts from blood and skin were compared after normalization to input RNA amount. TCRdb trimmed the raw reads at Q25, called clones with MiXCR and kept productive beta chains. Each record represents a unique CDR3 protein, reported with the most common genes and DNA among its rows. The V and J calls here are based on TCRdb, not the publication. The sample profile shows 58,000 or so distinct CDR3 sequences; 7.6% of them were found once. Approximately 10% of the sample rests with the top ten.

The chain couples TRBV20-1 to TRBJ2-1, with the D gene possibly TRBD1 or TRBD2, each one fitting 6 bases. This clonotype was obtained from a female donor in good health. The encoded CDR3 is CSAYLPRGRNEQFF. The DNA sequence is TGCAGTGCTTACCTACCCCGGGGGCGGAATGAGCAGTTCTTC.